This is a list of T cell receptor beta chains from one sample in a study of T cell repertoires in cytomegalovirus infection. TCRdb recomputed calls from the reads with MiXCR, one row per CDR3 protein. The table lists about 890,000 distinct CDR3 sequences, 30% to 40% of them singletons, with over 12% in the top ten. Their antigens are not known. The material was cultured CD8+ T cells from PBMCs, obtained from culture after CMV antigen stimulation. The receptors shown here come from a human donor in good health (CMV status not recorded). Some clones in this sample may be carry-over from other donors' samples. CDR3s include the opening cysteine and the closing phenylalanine or tryptophan. Each record gives: D gene, V gene, clone size, J gene, CDR3 protein, CDR3 DNA. The D gene is left open where the match is weak. The size entry is marked missing in some rows and otherwise reads once, few, many or a size class.

TRBD2	TRBV6-6	NA	TRBJ2-3	CASSYSGGGREDTQYF	TGTGCCAGCAGTTACTCTGGGGGGGGTCGTGAAGATACGCAGTATTTT
NA	TRBV2	few	TRBJ2-2	CASSWQTNTGELFF	TGTGCCAGCAGTTGGCAGACGAACACCGGGGAGCTGTTTTTT
NA	TRBV15	NA	TRBJ1-6	CATSRDPRRGAHNSPLHF	TGTGCCACCAGCAGAGATCCCCGTCGGGGAGCGCATAATTCACCCCTCCACTTT
TRBD1	TRBV5-1	NA	TRBJ2-4	CASSSGQAGSLRYIQYF	TGCGCCAGCAGCTCGGGACAGGCGGGTTCCCTACGGTACATTCAGTACTTC
TRBD2	TRBV7-8	NA	TRBJ2-1	CASSLASGSEGTEQFF	TGTGCCAGCAGCTTAGCTAGCGGGTCCGAGGGCACTGAGCAGTTCTTC
NA	TRBV27	NA	TRBJ2-1	CASSLGSARVFF	TGTGCCAGCAGTTTGGGATCGGCCAGGGTGTTCTTC
NA	TRBV28	NA	TRBJ1-3	CASSYYQGYGNTIYF	TGTGCCAGCAGTTACTATCAGGGGTACGGAAACACCATATATTTT
NA	TRBV2	few	TRBJ1-2	CASTKDGRGASNYGYTF	TGTGCCAGCACCAAGGATGGCAGGGGTGCCTCAAACTATGGCTACACCTTC
NA	TRBV10-3	few	TRBJ1-2	CAISGTRGYTF	TGTGCCATCAGTGGGACTCGAGGCTACACCTTC
TRBD1	TRBV4-1	few	TRBJ1-5	CASSQAQGVREPQHF	TGCGCCAGCAGCCAAGCCCAGGGGGTCCGGGAGCCCCAGCATTTT
TRBD2	TRBV7-2	many	TRBJ2-1	CASSLLAGDSWNEQFF	TGTGCCAGCAGCTTGCTAGCGGGGGATTCGTGGAATGAGCAGTTCTTC
TRBD1	TRBV5-1	many	TRBJ1-2	CASSLSRGGVDGYTF	TGCGCCAGCAGCTTGTCCAGAGGGGGCGTGGATGGCTACACCTTC
NA	TRBV7-6	NA	TRBJ1-3	CASSLENRPNPSGNTIYF	TGTGCCAGCAGCTTAGAGAACAGGCCTAACCCCTCTGGAAACACCATATATTTT
NA	TRBV18	NA	TRBJ1-4	CASSRSLQGRDNEKLFF	TGTGCCAGCTCACGCAGCCTCCAGGGGCGGGATAATGAAAAACTGTTTTTT
TRBD1	TRBV23-1	NA	TRBJ2-7	CASSRQGACYEQYF	TGCGCCAGCAGTCGTCAGGGGGCGTGTTACGAGCAGTACTTC
TRBD2	TRBV5-3	few	TRBJ2-1	CASSAWGRGDNEQFF	TGTGCCAGCAGCGCCTGGGGGAGGGGAGACAATGAGCAGTTCTTC
NA	TRBV7-9	many	TRBJ2-1	CASSTGRVLERATYNEQFF	TGTGCCAGCAGCACAGGGAGGGTACTTGAGCGGGCGACCTACAATGAGCAGTTCTTC
NA	TRBV12-3/TRBV12-4	once	TRBJ1-6	CASSRGRSPLHF	TGTGCCAGCAGTCGGGGACGGTCACCCCTCCACTTT
NA	TRBV4-1	NA	TRBJ2-3	CASSLEGEADTQYF	TGCGCCAGCAGCCTGGAGGGGGAGGCAGATACGCAGTATTTT
NA	TRBV6-1	few	TRBJ1-5	CASTTQGQPQHF	TGTGCCAGCACCACCCAGGGTCAGCCCCAGCATTTT
TRBD1	TRBV27	NA	TRBJ1-1	CASSFGTGRSAFF	TGTGCCAGCAGTTTTGGGACAGGTCGATCTGCTTTCTTT
TRBD1	TRBV5-1	few	TRBJ1-1	CASSDGQGDTEAFF	TGCGCCAGCAGCGACGGACAGGGTGACACTGAAGCTTTCTTT